In this sample, the clone carrying this T cell receptor (beta chain) turned up a few times. What it recognizes is unknown. This entry comes from a study of T-cell reconstitution after alpha-beta-depleted transplantation in children. Findings and limits, study-wide: When one year had passed after transplant, most T-cell counts and diversity came from newly produced T cells.

A TCRbeta library incorporating unique molecular identifiers was prepared. One entry per CDR3 protein, called by TCRdb with MiXCR from the PCR reads. The repertoire holds 250,000 to 300,000 distinct CDR3 sequences, with 7.5% to 9% as singletons. Germline V lookup: CDR1 SGHKS, CDR2 YYEKEE (reference sequence). J was trimmed by 4 bases and V by 1 base; bases with no gene match: 6. The CDR3 covers 15 residues. The clonotype was recovered from a female patient between 2 and 15 years old who had a stem cell transplant for Fanconi anemia, so the T cells may come from the graft donor. The J gene is TRBJ1-2, the V gene TRBV5-5; 8 nucleotides align to TRBD1. Sequenced here: peripheral blood, sampled 360 days after TCRalphabeta/CD19-depleted stem cell transplant. CDR3 coding DNA: TGTGCCAGCAGCTTGTGGGACAGGAGAATCTATGGCTACACCTTC. Its protein is CASSLWDRRIYGYTF.